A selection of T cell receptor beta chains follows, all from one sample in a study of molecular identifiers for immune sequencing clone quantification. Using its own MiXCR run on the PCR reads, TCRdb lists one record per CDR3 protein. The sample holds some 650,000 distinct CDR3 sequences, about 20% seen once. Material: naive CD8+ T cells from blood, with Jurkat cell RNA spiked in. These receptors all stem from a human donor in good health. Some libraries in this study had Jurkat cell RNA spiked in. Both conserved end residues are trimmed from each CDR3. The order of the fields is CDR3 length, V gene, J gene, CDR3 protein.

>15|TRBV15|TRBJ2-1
ATSRDVLAGGQYEQF
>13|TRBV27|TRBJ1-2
ASSYGQGMSYGYT
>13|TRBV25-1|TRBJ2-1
ASSVHSPTQTEQF
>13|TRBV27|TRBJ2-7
ASSSDRGSSYEQC
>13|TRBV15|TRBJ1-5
ATSGETMGNQPQH
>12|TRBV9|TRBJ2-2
ASSGRGRGGELF
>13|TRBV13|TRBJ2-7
ASSLVGLGGVEQY
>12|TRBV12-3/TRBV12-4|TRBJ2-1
ASSPGTGNVEQF
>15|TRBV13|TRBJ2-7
ASSPPTGLENAYEQY
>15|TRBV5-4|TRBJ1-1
ASSLVLGTGMNTEAF
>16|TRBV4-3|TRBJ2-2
ASSQDGPASGTTGELF
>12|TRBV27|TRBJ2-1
ATKSGGFRNEQF
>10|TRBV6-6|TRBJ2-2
ASEGGTGELF
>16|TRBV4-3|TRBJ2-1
ASSQDRGSGYSYNEQF